Presented here are 15 T cell receptor beta chains from one specimen sequenced in a study of blood T cell repertoires in COVID-19. The method was immunoSEQ multiplex PCR; TCRdb's version includes in-frame clones alone and lacks a portion of them. This sample yields some 240,000 clones, of which around 89% are seen a single time; roughly 2% belongs to the top ten. Sequencing was done on a sample of peripheral blood. The receptors here all came from a woman in her sixties with COVID-19, enrolled during active disease.

The chain couples TRBV7-9 to TRBJ2-2, with TRBD2 matching 7 bases. V shed 11 bases, J shed 6 bases, and the junction held 18 bases outside the gene matches. The CDR3 totals 16 residues. Germline V lookup: CDR1 SEHNR, CDR2 FQNEAQ (reference sequence). The DNA for the CDR3 is TGTGCCGCCAGCGGCGATTTGGCAGGGAGGGCCGGGGAGCTGTTTTTT. Translated, it gives CAASGDLAGRAGELFF.

The V and J genes are TRBV4-3 and TRBJ1-2, with 11 bases matching TRBD1. The germline V gene has CDR1 LGHNA and CDR2 YSLEER. V gave up 5 bases and J gave up 3 bases; unmatched junction bases: 5. CDR3 length: 15 residues. Here the CDR3 DNA reads TGCGCCAGCAGCGGTGGACAGGGGGCGGACTATGGCTACACCTTC. Amino acids: CASSGGQGADYGYTF.

This rearrangement joins TRBV5-1 to TRBJ1-5; D gene ambiguous. Germline loops: CDR1 SGHRS, CDR2 YFSETQ. V lost 2 bases to trimming and J lost 4 bases, with 7 bases between them. CDR3 length: 13 amino acids. The CDR3 reads CASSFSLNQPQHF. CDR3 DNA: TGCGCCAGCAGCTTCTCCCTAAATCAGCCCCAGCATTTT.

In its sample, this clone was seen once. CDR3 sequence reads: CASSSGTSGGHLYNEQFF. The CDR3 bases are TGTGCCAGCAGCTCCGGGACTAGCGGGGGGCATCTCTACAATGAGCAGTTCTTC. J is TRBJ2-1 and V is TRBV13; TRBD2 matches at 15 bases. V lost 4 bases to trimming and J lost 3 bases; unmatched junction nucleotides: 7. The V gene's germline CDR1 is PRHDT and CDR2 FYEKMQ (reference sequence). CDR3 length equals 18 residues.

The chain joins TRBV30 to TRBJ1-3, with no clear D. V lost 8 bases and J 0 bases, leaving 11 bases between the germline ends. The germline V gene encodes CDR1 GTSNPN and CDR2 SVGIG (reference sequence). CDR3 length equals 13 residues. The CDR3 sequence is CARTFGSGNTIYF. CDR3 sequence (DNA): TGTGCCCGAACCTTCGGCTCTGGAAACACCATATATTTT.

The CDR3 DNA sequence: TGTGCCAGCAGCCGGACTAGCGGGGGAGTTTACACCGGGGAGCTGTTTTTT. The encoded protein is CASSRTSGGVYTGELFF. The rearrangement uses TRBV7-2 and TRBJ2-2, with TRBD2 identical over 13 bases. CDR3 length: 17 residues. Looked up from germline, CDR1 is SGHTA and CDR2 is FQGNSA. With 5 bases clipped from V and 3 bases from J, the junction kept 6 bases outside the gene matches.

This chain joins TRBV6-5 and TRBJ1-2, with D unclear. The CDR3 is 14 residues long. Germline loops: CDR1 MNHEY, CDR2 SVGAGI. V lost 6 bases and J 2 bases, leaving 13 bases between the germline ends. In DNA, the CDR3 is TGTGCCAGCAGCGCAGTGGAGGGCAACTATGGCTACACCTTC. This sequence encodes CASSAVEGNYGYTF.

The chain employs TRBV7-9 and TRBJ1-1; D unclear. The length of the CDR3 is 13 residues. Germline CDR1 SEHNR, CDR2 FQNEAQ (reference sequence). The V gene lost 5 bases and the J gene lost 3 bases, with 10 bases spanning the gap. Here the CDR3 reads CASSERRDTEAFF. The CDR3 DNA is TGTGCCAGCAGCGAACGTCGGGACACTGAAGCTTTCTTT. Combining the CDR3 with reference TRBV7-9 and TRBJ1-1 gives the whole variable domain DTGVSQNPRHKITKRGQNVTFRCDPISEHNRLYWYRQTLGQGPEFLTYFQNEAQLEKSRLLSDRFSAERPKGSFSTLEIQRTEQGDSAMYLCASSERRDTEAFFGQGTRLTVV.

The chain carries TRBV30 and TRBJ2-5; possible D gene TRBD2, 5 bases. Germline CDR1 reads GTSNPN; CDR2 reads SVGIG (reference sequence). V was clipped by 4 bases and J by 5 bases, with 8 bases between them. CDR3 length equals 11 residues. CDR3 sequence reads: CAWMRRETQYF. CDR3 nucleotides: TGTGCCTGGATGCGGAGGGAGACCCAGTACTTC.

The CDR3 loop is CASSLEFFGEQFF. Here the CDR3 DNA reads TGTGCCAGCAGCTTAGAATTCTTCGGTGAGCAGTTCTTC. This chain links TRBV7-2 with TRBJ2-1; D is uncertain. Trimming left V 1 base short and J 9 bases short, with 10 bases between. This CDR3 region has 13 residues. Germline CDR1 SGHTA, CDR2 FQGNSA.

The genes are TRBV7-9 and TRBJ1-6; TRBD1 agrees at 7 bases. CDR3 size: 17 residues. The V and J ends lost 2 bases and 7 bases, in that order; junction bases with no gene match: 11. Germline V lookup: CDR1 SEHNR, CDR2 FQNEAQ (reference sequence). The CDR3 reads CASSLPTGFQENSPLHF. The CDR3, as DNA: TGTGCCAGCAGCTTACCGACAGGGTTTCAAGAAAATTCACCCCTCCACTTT. The variable domain in full, with the rest retrieved from reference TRBV7-9 and TRBJ1-6, is DTGVSQNPRHKITKRGQNVTFRCDPISEHNRLYWYRQTLGQGPEFLTYFQNEAQLEKSRLLSDRFSAERPKGSFSTLEIQRTEQGDSAMYLCASSLPTGFQENSPLHFGNGTRLTVT.

The chain uses TRBV5-1 and TRBJ2-7; 7 nucleotides match TRBD1. V lost 4 bases to trimming and J lost 4 bases; unmatched junction nucleotides: 8. The CDR3 has 14 residues. Germline values: CDR1 SGHRS, CDR2 YFSETQ. CDR3 amino acids: CASSLQGLGYEQYF. In DNA, the CDR3 is TGCGCCAGCAGCCTACAGGGGCTTGGGTACGAGCAGTACTTC.

The table lists this clone with a count of one. This sequence joins TRBV7-8 and TRBJ2-7; D uncertain. CDR1 is SGHVS, CDR2 FQNEAQ, per germline. There are 13 residues in the CDR3. The V gene lost 4 bases and the J gene lost 0 bases, with 7 bases spanning the gap. CDR3 DNA sequence: TGTGCCAGCAGCTGGTACAGCTCCTACGAGCAGTACTTC. Translation gives CASSWYSSYEQYF.

The chain joins TRBV2 to TRBJ2-5; D perhaps matches TRBD1 (6 bases). The germline V gene has CDR1 SNHLY and CDR2 FYNNEI. V lost 11 bases, J lost 2 bases, and 21 bases lay in between. CDR3 size: 15 residues. Here the CDR3 reads CAGTKTGRTQETQYF. The CDR3, as DNA: TGTGCCGGAACCAAGACAGGCCGGACGCAAGAGACCCAGTACTTC.

The gene calls are TRBV11-3 and TRBJ2-7; TRBD1 matches at 10 bases. The CDR3 length is 15 residues. Germline loops: CDR1 SGHNT, CDR2 YENEEA. J was trimmed by 3 bases and V by 1 base; bases with no gene match: 3. The CDR3 DNA reads TGTGCCAGCAGCTTAGCCGGGACAGGGGTCTACGAGCAGTACTTC. It yields the protein CASSLAGTGVYEQYF.